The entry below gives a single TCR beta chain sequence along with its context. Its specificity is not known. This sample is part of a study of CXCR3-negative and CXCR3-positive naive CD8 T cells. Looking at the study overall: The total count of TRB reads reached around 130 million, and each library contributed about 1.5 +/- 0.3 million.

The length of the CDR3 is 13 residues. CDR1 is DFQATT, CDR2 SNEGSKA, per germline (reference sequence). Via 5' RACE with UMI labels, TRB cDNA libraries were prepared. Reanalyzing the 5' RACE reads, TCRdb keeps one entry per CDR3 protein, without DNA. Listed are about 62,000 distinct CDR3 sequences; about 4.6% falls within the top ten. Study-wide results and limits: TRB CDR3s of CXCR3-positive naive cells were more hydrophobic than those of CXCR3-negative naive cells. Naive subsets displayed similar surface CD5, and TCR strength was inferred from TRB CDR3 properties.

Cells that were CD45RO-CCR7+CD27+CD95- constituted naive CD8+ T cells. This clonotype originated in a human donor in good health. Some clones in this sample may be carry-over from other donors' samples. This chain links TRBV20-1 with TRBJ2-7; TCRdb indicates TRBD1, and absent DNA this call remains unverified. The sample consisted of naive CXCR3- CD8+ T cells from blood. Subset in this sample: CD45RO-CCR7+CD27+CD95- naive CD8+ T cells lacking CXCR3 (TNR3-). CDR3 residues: CSAGQGESYEQYF.